The rows below give T cell receptor beta chains drawn from one sample of a study of cytomegalovirus exposure and HLA in healthy donors. Profiling relied on immunoSEQ multiplex PCR, and the TCRdb table lists in-frame clones only, not all of them. The table lists around 140,000 clones, less than 10% of them singletons. The sequenced material came from PBMCs. These TCRs come from a man aged 50 or older in good health and CMV-seronegative. The CDR3 runs from the conserved cysteine through the conserved F or W. Fields, in order: D gene, V gene, clone size, J gene, CDR3 protein, CDR3 DNA. A D gene is named only where the DNA matches it firmly. Where a row states a size, it is once, few, many or the class of an expanded clone; other rows omit it.

>TRBD2|TRBV28|-|TRBJ2-3
CASSLPGTSGRTQYF
TGTGCCAGCAGTTTACCCGGGACTAGCGGGAGGACGCAGTATTTT
>TRBD1|TRBV10-3|-|TRBJ2-1
CAINPGQAYNEQFF
TGTGCCATCAATCCGGGACAGGCCTACAATGAGCAGTTCTTC
>-|TRBV7-9|-|TRBJ1-4
CASSLIGGTEKLFF
TGTGCCAGCAGCTTAATAGGAGGTACTGAAAAACTGTTTTTT
>TRBD1|TRBV28|few|TRBJ2-7
CASTPGQGHHEQYF
TGTGCCAGCACACCGGGACAGGGGCATCACGAGCAGTACTTC
>TRBD2|TRBV27|-|TRBJ2-7
CASSLKDTSGRNRTYEQYF
TGTGCCAGCAGTTTGAAGGACACTAGCGGGAGGAATAGGACCTACGAGCAGTACTTC
>-|TRBV6-1|few|TRBJ2-3
CASSERFVAGTDTQYF
TGTGCCAGCAGTGAACGTTTCGTAGCGGGCACAGATACGCAGTATTTT
>TRBD1|TRBV5-1|-|TRBJ1-2
CASSPDDRVGYGYTF
TGCGCCAGCAGCCCAGACGACAGGGTTGGCTATGGCTACACCTTC
>-|TRBV6-1|-|TRBJ2-7
CASSAHRGYEQYF
TGTGCCAGCAGTGCCCACCGGGGCTACGAGCAGTACTTC
>TRBD1|TRBV18|few|TRBJ1-3
CASSPIDRGSGNTIYF
TGTGCCAGCTCACCTATTGACAGGGGCTCTGGAAACACCATATATTTT
>-|TRBV10-1|-|TRBJ2-3
CASSDAGTDTQYF
TGCGCCAGCAGTGATGCCGGGACAGATACGCAGTATTTT
>TRBD1|TRBV6-5|-|TRBJ1-6
CASSRRDRNSPLHF
TGTGCCAGCAGTCGCCGGGACAGGAATTCACCCCTCCACTTT
>TRBD2|TRBV6-5|-|TRBJ2-7
CASSYRGGGHEQYF
TGTGCCAGCAGTTACCGGGGGGGCGGCCACGAGCAGTACTTC
>-|TRBV29-1|-|TRBJ2-3
CSVPGVMDTQYF
TGCAGCGTTCCGGGGGTCATGGATACGCAGTATTTT
>TRBD1|TRBV7-9|few|TRBJ2-6
CASSRTNRGRGANVLTF
TGTGCCAGCAGCAGAACGAACAGGGGACGGGGGGCCAACGTCCTGACTTTC
>TRBD1|TRBV7-2|-|TRBJ1-5
CASSFRGTGDQPQHF
TGTGCCAGCAGCTTTCGTGGGACAGGGGATCAGCCCCAGCATTTT
>TRBD1|TRBV7-8|-|TRBJ2-7
CASSPRQGADEQYF
TGTGCCAGCAGCCCCCGACAGGGGGCGGACGAGCAGTACTTC
>-|TRBV18|-|TRBJ1-2
CASSPQAVRAGYGYTF
TGTGCCAGCTCACCCCAGGCGGTCAGGGCGGGGTATGGCTACACCTTC
>-|TRBV7-8|few|TRBJ1-2
CASSLEVMRQDYGYTF
TGTGCCAGCAGCTTAGAGGTAATGCGACAGGACTATGGCTACACCTTC
>-|TRBV5-6|few|TRBJ2-5
CASSLARGSKEETQYF
TGTGCCAGCAGCTTGGCCAGGGGCAGTAAGGAAGAGACCCAGTACTTC
>TRBD1|TRBV5-5|few|TRBJ1-2
CASSLRGAPGQTGYGYTF
TGTGCCAGCAGCTTGAGAGGGGCCCCGGGACAGACTGGCTATGGCTACACCTTC
>TRBD2|TRBV7-2|few|TRBJ2-1
CASSSPRASGSRDEQFF
TGTGCCAGCAGCTCCCCACGGGCTAGCGGGAGTAGGGATGAGCAGTTCTTC
>TRBD2|TRBV9|few|TRBJ2-2
CASSALAGGPSGELFF
TGTGCCAGCAGCGCCCTAGCGGGGGGGCCGAGCGGGGAGCTGTTTTTT
>-|TRBV7-3|few|TRBJ1-2
CASSSYTSGNYGYTF
TGTGCCAGCAGTTCTTATACATCAGGGAACTATGGCTACACCTTC
>TRBD2|TRBV9|-|TRBJ2-2
CASSVGLAGFTGELFF
TGTGCCAGCAGCGTAGGACTAGCGGGCTTTACCGGGGAGCTGTTTTTT
>TRBD1|TRBV19|few|TRBJ1-2
CASSSTDRVIYGYTF
TGTGCCAGTAGTTCCACCGACAGGGTCATCTATGGCTACACCTTC
>TRBD1|TRBV2|few|TRBJ1-6
CASSARDRSPLHF
TGTGCCAGCAGTGCCCGGGACAGGTCACCCCTCCACTTT
>TRBD1|TRBV19|few|TRBJ1-5
CASKGGGGPPQHF
TGTGCCAGTAAAGGGGGCGGGGGGCCGCCCCAGCATTTT
>-|TRBV28|few|TRBJ1-5
CASSLPLGGQPQHF
TGTGCCAGCAGTTTGCCCCTCGGTGGTCAGCCCCAGCATTTT
>-|TRBV25-1|-|TRBJ1-2
CASSRDNRGYTF
TGTGCCAGCAGTCGGGACAACCGGGGCTACACCTTC
>-|TRBV6-1|-|TRBJ2-7
CASSEWAEQYF
TGTGCCAGCAGTGAATGGGCAGAGCAGTACTTC
>-|TRBV10-3|-|TRBJ2-1
CAISTGLYNEQFF
TGTGCCATCTCTACGGGGTTGTACAATGAGCAGTTCTTC
>-|TRBV2|-|TRBJ2-2
CASSVRGTSTGELFF
TGTGCCAGCAGTGTAAGGGGGACCTCCACCGGGGAGCTGTTTTTT
>-|TRBV7-9|few|TRBJ1-4
CASGRASTNEKLFF
TGTGCCAGCGGCAGGGCGTCAACTAATGAAAAACTGTTTTTT
>-|TRBV1|-|TRBJ1-4
CTSSQGGGTGEKLFF
TGCACCAGCAGCCAAGGTGGGGGGACTGGTGAAAAACTGTTTTTT
>TRBD2|TRBV28|few|TRBJ2-7
CAILSGSKSYEQYF
TGTGCCATCTTGAGCGGGAGCAAAAGCTACGAGCAGTACTTC
>TRBD2|TRBV7-8|few|TRBJ2-3
CATTRTGLETDTQYF
TGTGCCACCACCCGGACGGGACTAGAGACAGATACGCAGTATTTT
>TRBD2|TRBV7-3|-|TRBJ2-1
CASSRGGTSGRNEQFF
TGTGCCAGCAGCCGGGGCGGGACTAGCGGGAGAAATGAGCAGTTCTTC
>-|TRBV19|few|TRBJ1-6
CASQEGVRSSPLHF
TGTGCCTCACAAGAGGGGGTACGATCTTCACCCCTCCACTTT
>TRBD1|TRBV18|few|TRBJ2-2
CASSRRQGWNTGELFF
TGTGCCAGCTCCCGCAGACAGGGCTGGAACACCGGGGAGCTGTTTTTT
>-|TRBV21-1|-|TRBJ2-1
CASSKGSPGLACLCNEQFF
TGTGCCAGCAGCAAAGGGAGTCCGGGACTAGCGTGCCTTTGTAATGAGCAGTTCTTC
>TRBD1|TRBV19|-|TRBJ2-7
CASSRDRGNREQYF
TGTGCCAGTAGTCGGGACAGGGGGAATAGGGAGCAGTACTTC
>-|TRBV27|-|TRBJ1-5
CASSSRNQPQHF
TGTGCCAGCAGTTCTAGGAATCAGCCCCAGCATTTT
>-|TRBV5-1|few|TRBJ1-2
CASSPEVNHGYTF
TGCGCCAGCAGCCCTGAGGTCAACCATGGCTACACCTTC
>-|TRBV5-1|few|TRBJ1-6
CASSLDRETSPLHF
TGCGCCAGCAGCTTGGACAGGGAGACCTCACCCCTCCACTTT
>TRBD1|TRBV5-1|-|TRBJ2-5
CASSTQGEETQYF
TGCGCCAGCAGCACGCAGGGGGAAGAGACCCAGTACTTC
>TRBD2|TRBV7-6|-|TRBJ2-3
CASSLLPSGSRADTQYF
TGTGCCAGCAGCTTGTTGCCTAGCGGGAGTAGGGCAGATACGCAGTATTTT
>-|TRBV21-1|few|TRBJ2-1
CASTSGQGFYNEQFF
TGTGCCAGCACCTCGGGACAGGGGTTCTACAATGAGCAGTTCTTC
>TRBD1|TRBV12-5|-|TRBJ2-1
CASAPSGTGNEQFF
TGTGCTAGTGCTCCCTCCGGGACAGGAAATGAGCAGTTCTTC
>-|TRBV27|-|TRBJ2-1
CASSLRGGEQFF
TGTGCCAGCAGTTTAAGGGGTGGGGAGCAGTTCTTC
>TRBD1|TRBV4-1|-|TRBJ2-7
CASSQGTGGTYEQYF
TGCGCCAGCAGCCAGGGGACAGGGGGGACCTACGAGCAGTACTTC
>-|TRBV5-1|few|TRBJ1-4
CASSLDLGSGGEKLFF
TGCGCCAGCAGCTTGGATCTCGGATCGGGAGGTGAAAAACTGTTTTTT
>TRBD2|TRBV30|few|TRBJ2-1
CAWSVPAGIAFF
TGTGCCTGGAGTGTACCAGCGGGAATCGCGTTCTTC
>TRBD1|TRBV19|few|TRBJ1-4
CASSIPEPGQGHEKLFF
TGTGCCAGTAGTATTCCCGAACCGGGACAGGGGCACGAAAAACTGTTTTTT
>TRBD2|TRBV5-1|-|TRBJ2-1
CTSSWPTGTSDNEQFF
TGCACCAGCAGCTGGCCGACCGGGACTAGCGACAATGAGCAGTTCTTC